This T cell receptor (beta chain) derives from a study of human thymus T cells. Study-wide findings and caveats: Gene usage (both V and J) appeared biased in thymic and blood repertoires. Related work showed strongly overlapping thymic repertoires across unrelated individuals.

CDR1 SGHRS and CDR2 YFSETQ come from the germline V gene. The ends lost 0 bases at V and 6 bases at J; junction bases unmatched: 6. CDR3 size: 15 residues. Thymus specimens were resections from corrective heart surgery. Congenital heart defects were the reason for the corrective surgery that the donors, healthy Finnish infants, were having. About this clone itself: The antigen remains unidentified.

The table came from immunoSEQ multiplex PCR; TCRdb's copy has only in-frame clones and leaves some out. The repertoire holds about 78,000 clones, with 90% to 98% as singletons. The chain is built from TRBV5-1 and TRBJ2-1; 7 bases are shared with TRBD2. This sequence originates from a boy under two years old with a congenital heart defect but otherwise immunologically healthy. The material sequenced was thymus tissue. This CDR3 is CASSLAETGGNEQFF. CDR3 coding DNA: TGCGCCAGCAGCTTGGCCGAGACGGGGGGCAATGAGCAGTTCTTC.